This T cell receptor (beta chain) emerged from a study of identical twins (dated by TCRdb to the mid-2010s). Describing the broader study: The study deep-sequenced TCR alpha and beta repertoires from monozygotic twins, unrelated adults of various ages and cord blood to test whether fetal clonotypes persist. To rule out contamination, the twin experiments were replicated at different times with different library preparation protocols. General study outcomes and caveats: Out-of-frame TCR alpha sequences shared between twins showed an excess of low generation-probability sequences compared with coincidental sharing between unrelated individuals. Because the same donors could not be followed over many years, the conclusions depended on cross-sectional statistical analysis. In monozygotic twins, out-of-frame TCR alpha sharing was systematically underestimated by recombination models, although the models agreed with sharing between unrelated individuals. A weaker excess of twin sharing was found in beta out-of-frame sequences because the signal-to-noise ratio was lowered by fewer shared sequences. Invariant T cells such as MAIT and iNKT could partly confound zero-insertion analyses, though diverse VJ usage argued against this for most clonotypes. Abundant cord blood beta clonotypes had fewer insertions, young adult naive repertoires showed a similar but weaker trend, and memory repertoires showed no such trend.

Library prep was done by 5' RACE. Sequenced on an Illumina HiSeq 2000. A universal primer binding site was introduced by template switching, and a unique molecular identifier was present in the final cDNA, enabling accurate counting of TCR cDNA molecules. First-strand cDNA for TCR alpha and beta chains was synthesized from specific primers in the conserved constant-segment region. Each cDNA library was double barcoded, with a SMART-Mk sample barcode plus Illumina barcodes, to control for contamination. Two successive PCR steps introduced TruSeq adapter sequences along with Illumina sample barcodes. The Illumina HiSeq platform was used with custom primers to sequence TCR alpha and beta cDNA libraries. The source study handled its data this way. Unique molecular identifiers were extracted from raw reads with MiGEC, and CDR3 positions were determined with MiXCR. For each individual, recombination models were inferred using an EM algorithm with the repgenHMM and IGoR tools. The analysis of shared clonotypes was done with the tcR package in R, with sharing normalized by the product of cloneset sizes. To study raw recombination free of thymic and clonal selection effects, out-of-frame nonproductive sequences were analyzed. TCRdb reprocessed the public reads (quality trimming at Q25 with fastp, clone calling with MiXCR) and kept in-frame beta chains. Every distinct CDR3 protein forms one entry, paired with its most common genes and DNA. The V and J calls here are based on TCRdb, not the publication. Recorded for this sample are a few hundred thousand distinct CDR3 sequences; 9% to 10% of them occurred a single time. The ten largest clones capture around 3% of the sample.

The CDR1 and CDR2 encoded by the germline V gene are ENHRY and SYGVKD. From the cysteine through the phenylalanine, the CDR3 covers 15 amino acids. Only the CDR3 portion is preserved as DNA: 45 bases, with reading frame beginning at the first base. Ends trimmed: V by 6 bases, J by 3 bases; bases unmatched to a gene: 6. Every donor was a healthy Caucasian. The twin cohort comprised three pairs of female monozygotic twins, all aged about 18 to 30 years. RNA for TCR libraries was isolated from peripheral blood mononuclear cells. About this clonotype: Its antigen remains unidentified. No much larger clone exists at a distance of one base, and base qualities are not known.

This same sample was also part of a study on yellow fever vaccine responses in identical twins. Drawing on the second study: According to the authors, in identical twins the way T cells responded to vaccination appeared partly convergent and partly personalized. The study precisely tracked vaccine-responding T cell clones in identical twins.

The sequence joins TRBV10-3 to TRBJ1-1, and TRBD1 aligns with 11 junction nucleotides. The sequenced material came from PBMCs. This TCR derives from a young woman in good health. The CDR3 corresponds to CAIRPTGQGDTEAFF. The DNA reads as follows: TGTGCCATCAGACCTACGGGACAGGGGGACACTGAAGCTTTCTTT.